The clone carrying this T cell receptor beta chain was detected a few times. What it recognizes is unknown. As to treatment: oral pan-JAK inhibitor, 5-10 mg twice daily. The sample belongs to a study of CD8+ T cells in alopecia areata. Study-level points and caveats: Scalp samples also contribute reads from the resident alphabeta T cells found in normal skin.

The CDR3 consists of 15 residues. The germline CDR1 and CDR2 sequences are SEHNR and FQNEAQ (reference sequence). V was trimmed by 3 bases and J by 2 bases, leaving 13 bases between them. Reverse transcribed after extraction, RNA yielded cDNA as the sequencing template. Assay used: immunoSEQ multiplex PCR; TCRdb lists only in-frame clones, some missing. The table shows about 120,000 clones, with roughly 60% occurring only once. The V gene is TRBV7-9, the J gene TRBJ2-5; D not certain. The receptor was derived from a human donor with alopecia areata. The starting material was CD8+ T cells sorted from blood, obtained at week 4, from a patient treated with tofacitinib. The CDR3 here is CASSLLGLGQETQYF. CDR3 bases: TGTGCCAGCAGCTTGTTGGGATTGGGGCAAGAGACCCAGTACTTC.